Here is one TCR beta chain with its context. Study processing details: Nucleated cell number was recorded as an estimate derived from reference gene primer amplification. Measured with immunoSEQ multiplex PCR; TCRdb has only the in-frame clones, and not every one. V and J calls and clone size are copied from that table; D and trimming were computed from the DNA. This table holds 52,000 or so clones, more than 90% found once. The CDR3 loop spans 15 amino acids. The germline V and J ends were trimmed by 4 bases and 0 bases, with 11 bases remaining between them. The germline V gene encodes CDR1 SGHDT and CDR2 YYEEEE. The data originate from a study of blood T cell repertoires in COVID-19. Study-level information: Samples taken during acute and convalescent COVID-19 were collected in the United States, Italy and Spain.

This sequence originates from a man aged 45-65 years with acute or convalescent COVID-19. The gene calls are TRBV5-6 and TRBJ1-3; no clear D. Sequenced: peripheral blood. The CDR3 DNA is TGTGCCAGCAGCCGAGGACGGGGCTCTGGAAACACCATATATTTT. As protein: CASSRGRGSGNTIYF.